A single sample gave rise to the 29 T cell receptor beta chains below, sequenced in a study of blood T cell repertoires in COVID-19. The table came from immunoSEQ multiplex PCR; TCRdb's copy has only in-frame clones and leaves some out. The sample lists fewer than 300,000 clones, around 88% occurring once. Material: peripheral blood. The receptors were sampled from a man aged 25 to 40 with acute or convalescent COVID-19.

V gene TRBV11-3 combines with J gene TRBJ2-1, with D possibly being TRBD2 (6 bases). The CDR3 sequence is 17 residues long. Germline V lookup: CDR1 SGHNT, CDR2 YENEEA. Trimming left V 1 base short and J 1 base short, with 14 bases between. CDR3 region: CASSLGSGGGSYNEQFF. The DNA of the CDR3 is TGTGCCAGCAGCTTAGGTAGTGGCGGAGGGTCCTACAATGAGCAGTTCTTC.

DNA of the CDR3: TGTGCCAGCAGCTTCGTGGACAGGGGATATGGCTACACCTTC. Encoded protein: CASSFVDRGYGYTF. The J gene is TRBJ1-2, the V gene TRBV11-2; 9 bases line up with TRBD1. Germline V gene data show CDR1 as SGHAT and CDR2 as FQNNGV. This CDR3 contains 14 residues. Losses at the gene ends were 3 bases for V and 5 bases for J; bases not matched to a gene: 4.

The V call is TRBV5-1, the J call TRBJ1-4; TRBD1 matches at 10 bases. Germline V gives CDR1 SGHRS, CDR2 YFSETQ. The CDR3 is 14 residues long. The trim removed 4 bases at V and 8 bases at J, leaving 5 bases unmatched. The CDR3 reads CASSADRGQEKLFF. The CDR3 DNA reads as TGCGCCAGCAGCGCTGACAGGGGGCAGGAAAAACTGTTTTTT.

The rearrangement uses TRBV5-6 and TRBJ1-2, with D hard to call. Deletions cut 4 bases from V and 13 bases from J, with 17 bases between. Germline V gives CDR1 SGHDT, CDR2 YYEEEE. This CDR3 is built from 12 residues. This CDR3 is CASSPPSEEVTF. The DNA of the CDR3 is TGTGCCAGCAGCCCTCCTTCGGAGGAGGTCACCTTC. The full variable domain, completed using reference TRBV5-6 and TRBJ1-2, is DAGVTQSPTHLIKTRGQQVTLRCSPKSGHDTVSWYQQALGQGPQFIFQYYEEEERQRGNFPDRFSGHQFPNYSSELNVNALLLGDSALYLCASSPPSEEVTFGSGTRLTVV.

This rearrangement joins TRBV2 to TRBJ1-5; tentative D call: TRBD1 (6 bases). Germline V gene data show CDR1 as SNHLY and CDR2 as FYNNEI. Deletions cut 8 bases from V and 1 base from J, with 9 bases between. The CDR3 covers 13 residues. CDR3 in amino acids: CASQGRSNQPQHF. DNA of the CDR3: TGTGCCAGCCAGGGGCGCAGCAATCAGCCCCAGCATTTT.

CDR3: CASKGPGATLAGVSSYEQYF. The DNA for the CDR3 is TGTGCCAGCAAAGGGCCTGGAGCTACCCTAGCGGGGGTAAGCTCCTACGAGCAGTACTTC. The chain has TRBV28 and TRBJ2-7, with 10 bases aligning to TRBD2. The CDR3 runs to 20 residues. J gave up 0 bases and V 7 bases, and 21 bases lay outside the gene matches. CDR1 and CDR2 (germline): MDHEN, SYDVKM.

J is TRBJ2-7 and V is TRBV6-5; tentative D call: TRBD2 (6 bases). The CDR3 totals 15 residues. Trimming removed 0 bases from V and 2 bases from J, with 11 bases in between. CDR1 MNHEY and CDR2 SVGAGI come from the germline V gene. The CDR3 loop reads CASSYSKTSTYEQYF. The DNA for the CDR3 is TGTGCCAGCAGTTACTCGAAGACTAGTACCTACGAGCAGTACTTC.

This chain joins TRBV19 and TRBJ2-1, with 8 positions matching TRBD2. This CDR3 is 14 amino acids long. Per germline, CDR1 LNHDA and CDR2 SQIVND (reference sequence). V gave up 9 bases and J gave up 8 bases; unmatched junction bases: 12. The CDR3 region is CASRPAGGNHEQFF. CDR3 DNA sequence: TGTGCCAGCCGCCCGGCGGGAGGTAACCATGAGCAGTTCTTC.

This clone showed up just once. DNA of the CDR3: TGTGCCACCAGCGAGGGACAGGCCTCCTACAATGAGCAGTTCTTC. Translation: CATSEGQASYNEQFF. The V and J genes are TRBV24-1 and TRBJ2-1, with 8 bases identical to TRBD1. This CDR3 spans 15 amino acids. Germline V gene sequence: CDR1 KGHDR, CDR2 SFDVKD. The J segment lost 0 bases and the V segment lost 7 bases, leaving 4 bases of the junction unmatched.

The gene calls are TRBV7-9 and TRBJ2-3, with D maybe TRBD2 (6 bases). This CDR3 spans 16 amino acids. V gave up 4 bases and J gave up 4 bases, with 18 bases separating them. Germline lookup yields CDR1 SEHNR and CDR2 FQNEAQ (reference sequence). The CDR3 sequence: CASSSLAGFIADTQYF. Here the CDR3 DNA reads TGTGCCAGCAGCTCCCTCGCGGGATTCATCGCAGATACGCAGTATTTT.

The chain has TRBV29-1 and TRBJ2-7; TRBD2 matches 8 bases. The length of the CDR3 is 12 residues. Germline loops: CDR1 SQVTM, CDR2 ANQGSEA. Unmatched junction bases numbered 10, after V lost 6 bases and J lost 9 bases. The CDR3 spells CSVLGGDLGQYF. In DNA form, the CDR3 reads TGCAGCGTACTCGGGGGGGATCTGGGGCAGTACTTC.

The rearrangement uses TRBV3-1 (or the pseudogene TRBV3-2) and TRBJ2-4; no firm D call. This CDR3 comprises 14 residues. Trimming pared 6 bases from V and 0 bases from J, leaving 9 bases between. Germline V gene data show CDR1 as LGHDT and CDR2 as YNNKEL (reference sequence). The CDR3 DNA reads TGTGCCAGCAGAAGTGGCGGAGCCAAAAACATTCAGTACTTC. This gives the protein CASRSGGAKNIQYF.

The V and J genes are TRBV2 and TRBJ1-4; maybe TRBD1 (6 bases). This CDR3 is built from 13 residues. The V end lost 7 bases, the J end lost 5 bases, and 11 bases lay between the germline ends. Germline loops: CDR1 SNHLY, CDR2 FYNNEI. DNA for the CDR3: TGTGCCAGCAAAGGACAGAGAAATGAAAAACTGTTTTTT. Translating it yields CASKGQRNEKLFF.

V usage is TRBV27 and J usage is TRBJ1-1; D is unresolved. Looked up from germline, CDR1 is MNHEY and CDR2 is SMNVEV (reference sequence). The CDR3 covers 15 residues. V lost 6 bases, J lost 6 bases, and 20 bases lay in between. The CDR3 DNA reads as TGTGCCAGCAGCCGACCTCACGAAGTGGGAGCTGAAGCTTTCTTT. Translating it yields CASSRPHEVGAEAFF.

This sequence joins TRBV6-6 and TRBJ1-2; TRBD1 agrees at 7 bases. This CDR3 spans 15 amino acids. Germline loops: CDR1 MNHNY, CDR2 SVGAGI (reference sequence). Trimming took 6 bases from V and 8 from J; bases not matched to a gene: 15. CDR3: CASRAPITEGAGYTF. The CDR3 DNA follows: TGTGCCAGCAGAGCGCCGATAACGGAGGGGGCGGGCTACACCTTC.

This chain connects TRBV19 to TRBJ2-1; 7 bases fit TRBD1. V was clipped by 10 bases and J by 3 bases; unmatched bases: 15. CDR1 is LNHDA and CDR2 is SQIVND in the germline V gene (reference sequence). CDR3 length: 16 residues. CDR3 in amino acids: CATLPRTGVYYNEQFF. The DNA for the CDR3 is TGTGCCACCCTCCCCCGGACAGGTGTTTACTACAATGAGCAGTTCTTC.

The gene calls are TRBV29-1 and TRBJ1-3; D is ambiguous. The CDR3 extends over 15 amino acids. Germline V gives CDR1 SQVTM, CDR2 ANQGSEA. Trimming took off 6 bases at V and 1 base at J, with 16 bases between the two ends. The CDR3 nucleotides read TGCAGCGTAGGTGAGGGTCTTCGGTCTGGAAACACCATATATTTT. Its translation: CSVGEGLRSGNTIYF. The whole variable domain, remainder taken from reference TRBV29-1 and TRBJ1-3, is SAVISQKPSRDICQRGTSLTIQCQVDSQVTMMFWYRQQPGQSLTLIATANQGSEATYESGFVIDKFPISRPNLTFSTLTVSNMSPEDSSIYLCSVGEGLRSGNTIYFGEGSWLTVV.

This chain joins TRBV19 and TRBJ1-1; 8 nucleotides agree with TRBD1. Germline trimming cut 7 bases from V and 5 bases from J; bases unmatched to any gene: 6. The CDR3 contains 13 residues. Looked up from germline, CDR1 is LNHDA and CDR2 is SQIVND (reference sequence). CDR3 residues: CASNDRGGTEAFF. For the CDR3, the DNA is TGTGCCAGTAACGACAGGGGAGGGACTGAAGCTTTCTTT.

The chain has TRBV28 and TRBJ2-7; TRBD2 matches at 8 bases. This CDR3 is built from 16 residues. CDR1 and CDR2 from the germline V gene are MDHEN and SYDVKM. V lost 2 bases and J lost 6; bases outside the gene matches: 12. CDR3 protein: CASSLLFGAGGPEQYF. Here the CDR3 DNA reads TGTGCCAGCAGTTTACTCTTCGGGGCGGGAGGTCCCGAGCAGTACTTC.

The chain links TRBV28 to TRBJ2-3; maybe TRBD1 (5 bases). There are 15 residues in the CDR3. The germline gives CDR1 MDHEN, CDR2 SYDVKM. V was clipped by 10 bases and J by 4 bases, with 21 bases between them. CDR3 nucleotides: TGTGCCACCCAGCAGACAGTATTAAGACCAGATACGCAGTATTTT. Protein: CATQQTVLRPDTQYF.

The chain joins TRBV19 to TRBJ1-5; no clear D. CDR3 length: 15 residues. The germline gives CDR1 LNHDA, CDR2 SQIVND (reference sequence). V lost 6 bases and J 1 base, leaving 13 bases between the germline ends. As DNA, the CDR3 is TGTGCCAGTAGAACCCAGGTGAGAAGCAATCAGCCCCAGCATTTT. Amino acid sequence: CASRTQVRSNQPQHF.

The J gene is TRBJ2-1, the V gene TRBV29-1; TRBD2 aligns across 7 bases. Looked up from germline, CDR1 is SQVTM and CDR2 is ANQGSEA. This CDR3 is 13 amino acids long. The CDR3 region has the DNA TGCAAAATTCAAGGCCTAGCGGACAATGAGCAGTTCTTC. Protein product: CKIQGLADNEQFF.

The rearrangement links TRBV7-3 to TRBJ1-1; D possibly corresponds to TRBD1 (5 bases). Germline CDR1 is SGHTA and CDR2 is FQGTGA. Trimming pared 9 bases from V and 0 bases from J, leaving 17 bases between. This CDR3 is built from 15 residues. CDR3 DNA: TGTGCCAGTCAGTTAGGGGTGTACATGAACACTGAAGCTTTCTTT. This gives the protein CASQLGVYMNTEAFF.

Only one count was recorded for this clone. The CDR3 here is CASSQDRPSGGVGQETQYF. CDR3 sequence (DNA): TGCGCCAGCAGCCAAGATCGGCCTAGCGGGGGGGTAGGACAAGAGACCCAGTACTTC. The rearrangement joins TRBV4-1 to TRBJ2-5; the match to TRBD2 covers 12 bases. Germline V gene sequence: CDR1 MGHRA, CDR2 YSYEKL. With 0 bases clipped from V and 2 bases from J, the junction kept 10 bases outside the gene matches. The CDR3 spans 19 residues.

This clone has only one observation. This sequence joins TRBV9 and TRBJ1-4; possible D gene TRBD1, 6 bases. The germline V and J ends were trimmed by 0 bases and 7 bases, with 13 bases remaining between them. Germline-derived CDR1 and CDR2 are SGDLS and YYNGEE. This CDR3 is 15 amino acids long. CDR3 sequence: CASSVAQGLGEKLFF. The CDR3 DNA reads TGTGCCAGCAGCGTAGCTCAGGGGCTCGGTGAAAAACTGTTTTTT.

The CDR3 loop reads CASSHIREYNSPLHF. CDR3 bases: TGTGCCAGCAGCCATATCAGGGAATATAATTCACCCCTCCACTTT. The V gene is TRBV14, the J gene TRBJ1-6; D may be TRBD1 (5 bases). The germline V gene encodes CDR1 SGHDN and CDR2 FVKESK. This CDR3 is 15 amino acids long. Trimming took 3 bases from V and 4 from J, leaving 10 bases between them.

In DNA form, the CDR3 reads TGCGCCAGCAGCCGGGCAGGGGGCTGGGATGAGGAGCAGTTCTTC. Protein: CASSRAGGWDEEQFF. The chain combines TRBV5-1 with TRBJ2-1; 8 bases agree with TRBD1. The J segment lost 10 bases and the V segment lost 4 bases, leaving 13 bases of the junction unmatched. Germline CDR1 and CDR2: SGHRS and YFSETQ. The CDR3 consists of 15 residues.

Points on this clone: One end of the junction does not line up with germline, which may come from a read error. This chain links TRBV28 with TRBJ2-7; 8 nucleotides line up with TRBD1. There are 13 residues in the CDR3. Per germline, CDR1 MDHEN and CDR2 SYDVKM. The CDR3: CASRPGQATFWHF. CDR3 in DNA: TGTGCCAGCAGGCCGGGACAGGCTACCTTTTGGCACTTC.

The chain is built from TRBV19 and TRBJ1-3; D unresolved. Germline V CDR1 and CDR2: LNHDA, SQIVND (reference sequence). The CDR3 has 15 amino acids. Trimming removed 7 bases at V and 2 bases at J, with 15 bases between. CDR3 loop: CASTKWGDAGNTIYF. DNA for the CDR3: TGTGCCAGTACCAAATGGGGAGATGCTGGAAACACCATATATTTT.